Sequencing of this T cell receptor beta chain was carried out in a study of T cell responses to AZD1222 COVID-19 vaccine (dated by TCRdb to about 2021). Some background on the complete study: A total of 233 trial participants underwent TCR sequencing, of whom roughly 210 had received two doses of AZD1222 and some 25 had received two doses of the MenACWY control vaccine. Trial participants were enrolled into age subgroups of 18-55, 56-69 and 70-plus years, which contained about 150, 27 and 61 TCR-sequenced participants, respectively. Study-wide findings and limitations: After two AZD1222 doses, spike-specific TCR breadth and depth were significantly higher than at day 0 and than in MenACWY recipients. CD4 TCRs associated with the vaccine covered the entire spike protein, and the dominant responses were in regions 160-218 and 743-854. Conclusions about previously exposed vaccinees were limited because only six or seven AZD1222 recipients were SARS-CoV-2 seropositive at baseline. Reportedly, close to half of the unique spike-specific TCRs recognized epitopes lying outside the regions that are mutated in the B.1.351 and B.1.1.7 variants. Because no samples from the day 14 peak response were available, repertoires could be characterized only after the peak T cell response. In the small 56-69-year group, the increase in depth fell short of significance, most likely because of low power. Participants were mostly white British and included more females than males, and it was suggested by the authors that clonal diversity may have been underestimated.

The CDR3 regions of human TCRbeta chains were analyzed by immunosequencing. In the paper's pipeline: Repertoire TCRs were checked for matches against a reference library of SARS-CoV-2-specific TCRs that had been generated using the MIRA antigen-specificity platform. Breadth meant the fraction of unique TCRs that were SARS-CoV-2-associated, whereas depth meant the fraction of total T cells that were SARS-CoV-2-associated. Using the MIRA data, each spike-specific TCR was assigned both to the spike region to which the TCR was reactive and to a CD4 or CD8 class. Log10-transformed breadth and depth values were compared by one-way ANOVA with Sidak's multiple comparisons tests. This is the immuneACCESS table as TCRdb keeps it, with only in-frame sequences that have V and J called. A part of the clones is gone; compared with another copy, unresolved V genes explain less than half, and the rest is unexplained. The V and J calls and clone size come from that table; D and trimming were worked out from the DNA. For this sample there are more than 55,000 clones; about 91% appear just once. The top ten constitute 5.5% to 7% of the sample.

This specimen's time point label, per the study, means: about 28 days (+/-7) after the second vaccine dose. AZD1222 recipients whose second dose came at about 4 weeks and those whose second dose came at about 12 weeks were combined into one group, since spike-specific TCR depth and breadth did not differ between the two schedules. The vaccinee samples were drawn from two UK trials, COV001 and COV002, one of which was a single-blind randomized controlled phase 2/3 trial testing AZD1222 (ChAdOx1 nCoV-19) in healthy adults. Trial participant PBMC samples were collected at day 0 and day 28 after the second dose for TCRbeta chain sequencing. A note on this clone: The antigen this receptor binds is unknown. No per-base quality is available; no much larger clone lies one base away.

The material sequenced was peripheral blood, taken 28 days after the second AZD1222 dose. This clonotype originated in an adult who received the AZD1222 COVID-19 vaccine.

The DNA sequence reads TGCAGCGTGTGGACAACGTACGAGCAGTACTTC. Its protein is CSVWTTYEQYF. The sequence joins TRBV29-1 to TRBJ2-7; the D gene is possibly TRBD1, with 5 bases matching. From a lookup of the germline V gene, CDR1 and CDR2 are SQVTM and ANQGSEA. The CDR3, from cysteine to phenylalanine, totals 11 residues. The read is trimmed to its CDR3 DNA, 33 bases read in frame from base 1. Trimming costs V 6 bases and J 4 bases, and their ends lie 10 bases apart.